A selection of T cell receptor beta chains follows, all from one sample in a study of T cell repertoires in cytomegalovirus infection. Each CDR3 protein is one row after TCRdb ran MiXCR on the reads. The sample has about 450,000 distinct CDR3 sequences, 31% seen once. Sequencing used PBMCs. The source is a human donor in good health (CMV status not recorded). Some clones in this sample may be carry-over from other donors' samples. Both conserved end residues are part of each CDR3. The D gene is left open where the match is weak. Rows give clone size only sometimes, using once, few, many, or a class for an expanded clone.

j_call,d_call,clone_size,v_call,cdr3_nt,cdr3_aa
TRBJ2-1,TRBD2,many,TRBV4-1,TGCGCCAGCAGCCGGCTCGGACTAGCCCTGGACAATGAGCAGTTCTTC,CASSRLGLALDNEQFF
TRBJ1-4,.,many,TRBV7-9,TGTGCCAGCAACCGGGATGGACAGTATGAAAAACTGTTTTTT,CASNRDGQYEKLFF
TRBJ2-4,TRBD2,.,TRBV20-1,TGCAGTGCTGGAGGACTAGCGGGGGGCTTAGCCAAAAACATTCAGTACTTC,CSAGGLAGGLAKNIQYF
TRBJ2-5,.,few,TRBV7-9,TGTGCCAGCAGCTCCACTACAGGGCTGGGCCAAGAGACCCAGTACTTC,CASSSTTGLGQETQYF
TRBJ2-3,TRBD1,once,TRBV5-6,TGTGCCAGCAGCATGGACAGGGGAGGGACAGATACGCAGTATTTT,CASSMDRGGTDTQYF
TRBJ2-3,TRBD1,few,TRBV5-1,TGCGCCAGCAGCGGGACAGCGAACTCGGGCACAGATACGCAGTATTTT,CASSGTANSGTDTQYF
TRBJ2-7,.,.,TRBV12-3/TRBV12-4,TGTGCCAGCAGGTATTCGATCTACGAGCAGTACTTC,CASRYSIYEQYF
TRBJ2-7,TRBD1,many,TRBV7-2,TGTGCCAGCAGCCGAACGACAGGGGCCTCCTACGAGCAGTACTTC,CASSRTTGASYEQYF
TRBJ1-2,.,many,TRBV7-2,TGTGCCAGCAGCTTAGAAGTGGCGATTGGCCACTATGGCTACACCTTC,CASSLEVAIGHYGYTF
TRBJ2-7,TRBD2,.,TRBV5-8,TGTGCCAGCAGCTGGGGACTAGCGGGGCTCTCCTACGAGCAGTACTTC,CASSWGLAGLSYEQYF
TRBJ2-7,TRBD2,few,TRBV12-3/TRBV12-4,TGTGCCAGCAGTTTGGCTAGCGGGGGACCGTTCGACTACGAGCAGTACTTC,CASSLASGGPFDYEQYF
TRBJ2-2,TRBD2,.,TRBV6-6,TGTGCCAGAAGTGAGCGGGGGCCCTTAACCGGGGAGATGTTTTTT,CARSERGPLTGEMFF
TRBJ1-1,.,many,TRBV12-3/TRBV12-4,TGTGCCAGCAACCCCGCCGGGCCCGGCACTGAAGCTTTCTTT,CASNPAGPGTEAFF
TRBJ1-5,TRBD1,few,TRBV11-3,TGTGCCAGCAGCTTAGGGGACAGTTTGAAGGTGCCCCAGCATTTT,CASSLGDSLKVPQHF
TRBJ1-4,.,few,TRBV20-1,TGCAGTGCTAGTTTCGGCGTTGAAAAACTGTTTTTT,CSASFGVEKLFF
TRBJ1-6,.,.,TRBV3-1,TGTGCCAGCAGCCAAGATCGGGTCGGGCTAGCTTCACCCCTCCACTTT,CASSQDRVGLASPLHF
TRBJ2-2,TRBD1,many,TRBV6-1,TGTGCCAGCAGGGGACAGAAGGTCCAAAACACCGGGGAGCTGTTTTTT,CASRGQKVQNTGELFF
TRBJ1-5,.,.,TRBV4-3,TGCGCCAGCAGCCAAGAAGGGAGCGGGCAGCCCCAGCATTTT,CASSQEGSGQPQHF
TRBJ1-2,TRBD1,.,TRBV6-1,TGTGCCAGCAGTGAACTGACAGGGTTTGGCTATGGCTACACCTTC,CASSELTGFGYGYTF
TRBJ2-5,.,few,TRBV5-1,TGCGCCAGCAGCCCGGAGGGTGTATCCCAAGAGACCCAGTACTTC,CASSPEGVSQETQYF